Sequencing of this T cell receptor (beta chain) was carried out in a study of T cells in tuberculosis. This clone has only a few counts. Sequenced by immunoSEQ multiplex PCR; TCRdb stores in-frame clones only, minus some. The table has more than 20,000 clones, roughly 84% seen once. Time point of the sample: new active TB diagnosis, blood taken before or within 7 days of starting treatment. Included patients were adults of at least 18, HIV-seronegative, South African. The CDR3 consists of 14 residues. V lost 5 bases and J lost 6, with 11 bases in between. The germline V gene has CDR1 SGHNT and CDR2 YENEEA.

The TCR originated in an adult with tuberculosis. The specimen comprised PBMCs, sampled at tuberculosis diagnosis. The genes are TRBV11-3 and TRBJ1-6, with a possible D match to TRBD1 (5 bases). As DNA, the CDR3 is TGTGCCAGCAGCGCGGGACGAAGTAATTCACCCCTCCACTTT. It encodes CASSAGRSNSPLHF.